This T cell receptor (beta chain) was observed in a study of Ad26.COV2.S vaccination and SARS-CoV-2 variants. Study in general: Donor joined the COV1001 Ad26.COV2.S trial arm. In the study, Ad26.COV2.S was injected intramuscularly once, or twice 56 days apart.

Profiling relied on immunoSEQ multiplex PCR, and the TCRdb table lists in-frame clones only, not all of them. The sample has 300,000 to 500,000 clones, about nine tenths seen once. Described treatment: 19 received Ad26.COV2.S at low or high dose, single or two shots; about 5 received placebo; per-sample allocation not given. The samples were gathered on day 63 after the first injection of vaccine or placebo. This person who donated was an adult of 18-55 years in Boston. The administered vaccine (an Ad26 vector) expressed Wuhan-strain SARS-CoV-2 spike. Germline values: CDR1 SEHNR, CDR2 FQNEAQ (reference sequence). V gave up 5 bases and J gave up 1 base, with 12 bases separating them. CDR3 length: 14 amino acids.

The source is a person between 18 and 60 years old who received the Ad26.COV2.S COVID-19 vaccine or a placebo. The chain uses TRBV7-9 and TRBJ2-7; no definite D call. Sequences were derived from peripheral blood, sampled in a trial of Ad26.COV2.S vaccine versus placebo. In DNA, the CDR3 is TGTGCCAGCAGCCGGTTGGGGAATTCCTACGAGCAGTACTTC. Translated: CASSRLGNSYEQYF.